This T cell receptor beta chain was recorded in a study of Graves' ophthalmopathy and Graves' hyperthyroidism. Study-level information: Untreated patients at initial diagnosis provided peripheral blood. Whole-study findings and limits: Both an approximately 68% sensitivity and an approximately 72% specificity characterized the model's predictions of ophthalmopathy progression.

Amplification targeted the TCR beta CDR3 regions, with RNA transcripts as the source material. HTBI primers served in a first-round RT-PCR, which a second-round multiplex PCR followed. TCRdb analysed the multiplex PCR reads with MiXCR anew, one entry per CDR3 protein. The table includes roughly 610,000 distinct CDR3 sequences, 22% detected once. This clonotype was observed at least ten times. Its antigen is unidentified. There are 13 residues in the CDR3. V was trimmed by 4 bases and J by 3 bases, leaving 9 bases between them. Germline lookup yields CDR1 LNHDA and CDR2 SQIVND (reference sequence). The receptor's source is a young woman with stable Graves' hyperthyroidism. Some clones in this sample may be carry-over from other donors' samples. The sequenced sample consisted of peripheral blood. V is TRBV19 and J is TRBJ1-2, with D hard to call. DNA for the CDR3: TGTGCCAGTAGTACCCTGGGTGACTATGGCTACACCTTC. Residues: CASSTLGDYGYTF.